This entry describes one TCR beta chain. Primers included in the PCR were 60 Vbeta and 13 Jbeta primers. The repertoire was sequenced with immunoSEQ multiplex PCR; TCRdb's copy has only in-frame clones and lacks some. The repertoire includes under 200,000 clones, roughly 85% of them detected once, and about 2.3% sits in the top ten. These data come from a study of cytomegalovirus exposure and HLA in healthy donors. The V and J ends lost 1 base and 6 bases respectively, with 10 bases between them. Germline V gene lookup returns CDR1 WSHSY and CDR2 SAAADI. CDR3 length: 14 residues. What was sequenced was PBMCs. The chain employs TRBV10-2 and TRBJ2-1, with D uncertain. The clonotype originates from a woman in her 50s in good health and CMV-seronegative. The CDR3 reads CASSEWAQFNEQFF. In DNA form, the CDR3 reads TGCGCCAGCAGTGAGTGGGCCCAATTCAATGAGCAGTTCTTC.